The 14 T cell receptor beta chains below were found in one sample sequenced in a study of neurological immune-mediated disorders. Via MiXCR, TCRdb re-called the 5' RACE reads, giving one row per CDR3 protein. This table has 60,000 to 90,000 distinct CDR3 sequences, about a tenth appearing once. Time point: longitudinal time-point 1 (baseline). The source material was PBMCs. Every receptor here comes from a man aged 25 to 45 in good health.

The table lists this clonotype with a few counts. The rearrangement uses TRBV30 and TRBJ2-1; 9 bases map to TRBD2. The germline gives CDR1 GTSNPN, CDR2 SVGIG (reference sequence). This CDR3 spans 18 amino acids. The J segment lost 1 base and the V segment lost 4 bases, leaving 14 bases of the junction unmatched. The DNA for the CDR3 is TGTGCCTGGACTCCCGGGGCGGGAGGGCCCGGGTCCTACAATGAGCAGTTCTTC. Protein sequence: CAWTPGAGGPGSYNEQFF.

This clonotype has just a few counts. In DNA form, the CDR3 reads TGTGCCAGCAGCTATAAGGGGGCGTTTGGAAACACCATATATTTT. Translated, it gives CASSYKGAFGNTIYF. The V gene is TRBV27, the J gene TRBJ1-3; 7 bases agree with TRBD1. In germline, CDR1 is MNHEY, CDR2 SMNVEV (reference sequence). This CDR3 contains 15 residues. V lost 6 bases to trimming and J lost 3 bases; unmatched junction nucleotides: 8.

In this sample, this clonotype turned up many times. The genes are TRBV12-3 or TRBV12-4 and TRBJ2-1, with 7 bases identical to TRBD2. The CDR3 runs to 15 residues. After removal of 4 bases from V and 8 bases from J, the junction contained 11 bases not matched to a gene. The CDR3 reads CASSSGRETGDEQFF. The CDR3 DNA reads TGTGCCAGCAGTTCCGGGCGGGAGACTGGGGATGAGCAGTTCTTC.

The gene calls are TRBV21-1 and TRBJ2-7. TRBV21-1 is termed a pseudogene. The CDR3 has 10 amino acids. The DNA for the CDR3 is TGTGCCAGCAGCACAGGCGAGCAGTACTTC. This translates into CASSTGEQYF.

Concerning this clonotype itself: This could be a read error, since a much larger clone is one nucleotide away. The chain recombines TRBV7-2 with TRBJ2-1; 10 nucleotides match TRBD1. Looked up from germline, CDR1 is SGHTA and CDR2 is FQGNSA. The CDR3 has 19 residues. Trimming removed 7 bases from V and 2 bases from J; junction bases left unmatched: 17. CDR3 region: CASTTTTGGFIEPYNEQFF. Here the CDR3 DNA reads TGTGCCAGCACCACTACGACAGGGGGCTTTATTGAACCCTACAATGAGCAGTTCTTC.

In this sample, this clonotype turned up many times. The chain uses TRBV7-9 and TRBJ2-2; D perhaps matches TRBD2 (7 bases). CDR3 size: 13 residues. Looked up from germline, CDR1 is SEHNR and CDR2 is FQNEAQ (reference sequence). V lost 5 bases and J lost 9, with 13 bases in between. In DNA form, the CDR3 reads TGTGCCAGCAGCCCCTCGGGGGGCCGGGAGCTGTTTTTT. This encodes CASSPSGGRELFF.

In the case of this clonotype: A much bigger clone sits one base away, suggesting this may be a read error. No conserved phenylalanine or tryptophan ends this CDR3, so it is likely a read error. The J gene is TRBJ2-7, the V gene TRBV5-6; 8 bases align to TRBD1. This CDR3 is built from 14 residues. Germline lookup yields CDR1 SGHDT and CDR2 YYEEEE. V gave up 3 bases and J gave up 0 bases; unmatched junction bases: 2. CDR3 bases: TGTGCCAGCAGCTCCGGACAGGGCTCCTACGAGCAGTACTTA. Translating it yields CASSSGQGSYEQYL.

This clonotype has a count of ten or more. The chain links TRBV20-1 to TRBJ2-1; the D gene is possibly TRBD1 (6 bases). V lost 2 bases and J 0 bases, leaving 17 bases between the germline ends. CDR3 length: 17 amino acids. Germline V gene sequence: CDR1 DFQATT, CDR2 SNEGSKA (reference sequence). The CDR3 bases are TGCAGTGCTAGATCGCTGGACAGCTTAAACTCCTACAATGAGCAGTTCTTC. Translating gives CSARSLDSLNSYNEQFF.

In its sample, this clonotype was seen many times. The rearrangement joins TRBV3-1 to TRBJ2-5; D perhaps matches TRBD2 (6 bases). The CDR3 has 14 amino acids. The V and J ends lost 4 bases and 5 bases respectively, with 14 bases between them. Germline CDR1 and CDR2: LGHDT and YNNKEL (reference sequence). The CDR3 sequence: CASSPLGRIETQYF. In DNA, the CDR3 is TGTGCCAGCAGCCCCCTGGGGAGGATTGAGACCCAGTACTTC.

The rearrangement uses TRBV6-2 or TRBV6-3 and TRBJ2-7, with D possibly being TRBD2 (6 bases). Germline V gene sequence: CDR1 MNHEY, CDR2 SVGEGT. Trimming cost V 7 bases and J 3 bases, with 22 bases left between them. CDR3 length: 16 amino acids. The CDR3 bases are TGTGCCAGCAACCCGACTGAAGGACTACGGGGCTACGAGCAGTACTTC. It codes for CASNPTEGLRGYEQYF.

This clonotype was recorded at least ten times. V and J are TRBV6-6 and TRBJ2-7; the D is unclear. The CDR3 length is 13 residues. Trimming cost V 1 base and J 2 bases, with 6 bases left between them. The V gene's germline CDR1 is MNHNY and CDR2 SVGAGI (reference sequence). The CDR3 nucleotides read TGTGCCAGCAGTTACTTGGGTCCCTACGAGCAGTACTTC. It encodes CASSYLGPYEQYF.

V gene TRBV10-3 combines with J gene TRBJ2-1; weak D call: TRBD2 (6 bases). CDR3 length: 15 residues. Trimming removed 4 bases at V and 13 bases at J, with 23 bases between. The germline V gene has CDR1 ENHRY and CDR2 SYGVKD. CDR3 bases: TGTGCCATCAGTGTCGGAGGGACGGTATACAATTATCAGTTCTTC. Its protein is CAISVGGTVYNYQFF.

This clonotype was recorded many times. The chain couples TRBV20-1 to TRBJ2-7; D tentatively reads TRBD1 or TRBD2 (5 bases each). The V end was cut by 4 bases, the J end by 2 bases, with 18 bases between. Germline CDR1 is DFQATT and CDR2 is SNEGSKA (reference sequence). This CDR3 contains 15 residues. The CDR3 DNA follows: TGCAGTGCTACCAAGCCCGGGACCGGGACCTACGAGCAGTACTTC. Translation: CSATKPGTGTYEQYF.

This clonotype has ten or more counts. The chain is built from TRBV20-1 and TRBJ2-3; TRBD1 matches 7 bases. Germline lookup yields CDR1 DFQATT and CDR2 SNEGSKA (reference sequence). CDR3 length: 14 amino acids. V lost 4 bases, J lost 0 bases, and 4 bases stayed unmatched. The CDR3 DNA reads TGCAGTGCTAAGGCGGACAGGAGCACAGATACGCAGTATTTT. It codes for CSAKADRSTDTQYF.